This T cell receptor (beta chain) was sequenced for a study of post-analysis software for immune sequencing data. As for the study in general: Included among the disease courses, which were recorded for the cohort, were relapsing-remitting, secondary progressive and progressive-relapsing multiple sclerosis. Study results and limitations: The normalized Chao1 diversity of multiple sclerosis patients was significantly lower than that of controls. Elevated frequency relative to controls characterized four or five TRBV segments in patients, TRBV5-6, TRBV5-1 and TRBV20-1 among them.

About this clonotype: Its antigen remains unidentified.

The CDR3 has 12 amino acids. CDR1 and CDR2 (germline): SEHNR, FQNEAQ (reference sequence). V shed 0 bases and J 14 bases; nucleotides not matched to a gene: 3. Presence of unique molecular identifiers characterized the TCR beta cDNA libraries. The source material, about 0.95 to 11 million T cells, gave rise to 500,000 or so cDNA molecules. Using its own MiXCR run on the PCR reads, TCRdb lists one record per CDR3 protein. The table shows about 770,000 distinct CDR3 sequences, with about 43% occurring only once. The chain uses TRBV7-9 and TRBJ2-1; 8 bases map to TRBD1. The specimen sequenced was blood. The receptor was derived from a girl aged 5 to 17 with multiple sclerosis. CDR3 bases: TGTGCCAGCAGCTTAGCAGCAGGGGGCGAGTTCTTC. Translating gives CASSLAAGGEFF.